The present T cell receptor beta chain was sequenced within a study of cytomegalovirus exposure and HLA in healthy donors. Germline loops: CDR1 GTSNPN, CDR2 SVGIG (reference sequence). The length of the CDR3 is 14 residues. V gave up 4 bases and J gave up 6 bases; unmatched junction bases: 11. Primers: 60 Vbeta forward and 13 Jbeta reverse. Profiling relied on immunoSEQ multiplex PCR, and the TCRdb table lists in-frame clones only, not all of them. Here the sample spans approximately 77,000 clones, about 79% being singletons. The sequence came from a woman in her thirties or forties in good health and CMV-seronegative. The sequenced sample was PBMCs. The chain combines TRBV30 with TRBJ1-2, with TRBD1 identical over 7 bases. As DNA, the CDR3 is TGTGCCTGGAATATTTTGTTCGGGACAGATGGCTACACCTTC. This codes for CAWNILFGTDGYTF.